Listed here are 31 T cell receptor beta chains from one sample, sequenced in a study of shared clonotypes between healthy human individuals (dated by TCRdb to 2018 to 2021). Preparation of the library involved the immunoSEQ multiplex PCR assay. This immuneACCESS table, as held by TCRdb, lists in-frame sequences with V and J called but not all clones. Of the missing ones, under half trace to an unresolved V gene in checked studies; the others have no known cause. This sample has around 2,000,000 clones in its table, and about 95% of those were observed once. The ten largest make up 1.2% of the sample. CD8 naive samples were obtained by positive selection for CCR7 among CD45RO-negative cells, yielding a CD45RA+CCR7+ population from which TemRA cells were excluded. Sequencing was done on a sample of naive CD8+ T cells sorted from blood. The cell subset or site label for this specimen denotes: CD45RA+CCR7+. The origin of the receptors is a man younger than 30 in good health.

This clone occurred once. The J gene is TRBJ2-1, the V gene TRBV4-1; D not resolved. CDR3 length equals 14 residues. Trimming shortened V by 0 bases and J by 8 bases, and 11 bases separated the two germline ends. Germline V lookup: CDR1 MGHRA, CDR2 YSYEKL. This CDR3 reads CASSQDGPDHEQFF. CDR3 DNA sequence: TGCGCCAGCAGCCAAGATGGACCGGACCATGAGCAGTTCTTC.

J is TRBJ2-3 and V is TRBV7-9; D unresolved. Trimming took off 3 bases at V and 2 bases at J, with 9 bases between the two ends. CDR1 and CDR2 (germline): SEHNR, FQNEAQ (reference sequence). The CDR3 is 14 residues long. The CDR3 DNA is TGTGCCAGCAGCTTGGAGCAGTACACAGATACGCAGTATTTT. It codes for CASSLEQYTDTQYF.

The J gene is TRBJ1-3, the V gene TRBV30, with unresolved D. The CDR3 is made up of 15 amino acids. Germline CDR1 and CDR2: GTSNPN and SVGIG (reference sequence). The V and J ends lost 2 bases and 0 bases respectively, with 11 bases between them. The CDR3 protein is CAWSPELYSGNTIYF. The CDR3 DNA reads TGTGCCTGGAGTCCGGAGTTATACTCTGGAAACACCATATATTTT. The full variable domain, rest sourced from reference TRBV30 and TRBJ1-3, is SQTIHQWPATLVQPVGSPLSLECTVEGTSNPNLYWYRQAAGRGLQLLFYSVGIGQISSEVPQNLSASRPQDRQFILSSKKLLLSDSGFYLCAWSPELYSGNTIYFGEGSWLTVV.

The V call is TRBV5-5, the J call TRBJ2-7; D gene unclear. Germline CDR1 and CDR2: SGHKS and YYEKEE (reference sequence). CDR3 size: 14 residues. Trimming took off 0 bases at V and 2 bases at J, with 9 bases between the two ends. The CDR3 region is CASSLAGTPYEQYF. CDR3 DNA sequence: TGTGCCAGCAGCTTGGCCGGTACCCCCTACGAGCAGTACTTC.

V usage is TRBV10-2 and J usage is TRBJ2-7, with D perhaps matching TRBD1 or TRBD2 (6 bases each). The CDR3 extends over 13 amino acids. CDR1 is WSHSY and CDR2 is SAAADI in the germline V gene. With 8 bases removed from V and 2 bases from J, the gap between germline ends came to 13 bases. CDR3 sequence reads: CASEGGSTYEQYF. The CDR3 DNA sequence: TGCGCCAGCGAGGGGGGCTCAACCTACGAGCAGTACTTC.

In its sample, this clone was seen once. The rearrangement joins TRBV27 to TRBJ1-6, with D possibly being TRBD1 (5 bases). The CDR3 length is 14 residues. Deletions cut 3 bases from V and 6 bases from J, with 9 bases between. Germline lookup yields CDR1 MNHEY and CDR2 SMNVEV (reference sequence). CDR3 nucleotides: TGTGCCAGCAGTTTTGCGGGGGGTAATTCACCCCTCCACTTT. This codes for CASSFAGGNSPLHF.

The V call is TRBV7-9, the J call TRBJ2-2; the match to TRBD1 covers 7 bases. CDR3 length: 17 residues. CDR1 and CDR2 (germline): SEHNR, FQNEAQ (reference sequence). The junction had 16 bases not matched to a gene; V was cut back by 6 bases and J by 6 bases. CDR3 in DNA: TGTGCCAGCAGAACAGGAGTATCGGACAGGCTGGCCGGGGAGCTGTTTTTT. Its translation: CASRTGVSDRLAGELFF.

The rearrangement joins TRBV7-2 to TRBJ2-2; D is unresolved. Germline V gene data show CDR1 as SGHTA and CDR2 as FQGNSA. CDR3 size: 15 residues. Trimming took off 2 bases at V and 4 bases at J, with 11 bases between the two ends. CDR3 DNA: TGTGCCAGCAGCTTACCAGAGCAGAGCACCGGGGAGCTGTTTTTT. Translation: CASSLPEQSTGELFF.

The V gene is TRBV6-6, the J gene TRBJ2-5; 8 bases line up with TRBD1. This CDR3 spans 12 amino acids. Unmatched junction bases numbered 0, after V lost 5 bases and J lost 4 bases. Germline V gene lookup returns CDR1 MNHNY and CDR2 SVGAGI (reference sequence). CDR3 in DNA: TGTGCCAGCAGTACAGGGGGAGAGACCCAGTACTTC. Its protein is CASSTGGETQYF.

The chain joins TRBV5-1 to TRBJ2-1; 9 bases map to TRBD2. CDR1 and CDR2 (germline): SGHRS, YFSETQ. The CDR3 sequence is 17 residues long. Unmatched junction bases numbered 10, after V lost 0 bases and J lost 6 bases. CDR3 sequence (DNA): TGCGCCAGCAGCTTGGTTGCGGGAGGGAGTTTTAGCAATGAGCAGTTCTTC. The encoded protein is CASSLVAGGSFSNEQFF.

This rearrangement joins TRBV5-1 to TRBJ2-7; D ambiguous. Trimming took off 0 bases at V and 4 bases at J, with 8 bases between the two ends. Per the germline V gene, CDR1 is SGHRS and CDR2 is YFSETQ. The CDR3 length is 13 residues. Written as DNA, the CDR3 is TGCGCCAGCAGCTTGGTGATCGGTTACGAGCAGTACTTC. This sequence encodes CASSLVIGYEQYF. The variable domain in full, completed from reference TRBV5-1 and TRBJ2-7, reads KAGVTQTPRYLIKTRGQQVTLSCSPISGHRSVSWYQQTPGQGLQFLFEYFSETQRNKGNFPGRFSGRQFSNSRSEMNVSTLELGDSALYLCASSLVIGYEQYFGPGTRLTVT.

V usage is TRBV28 and J usage is TRBJ2-7, with D unresolved. Germline V CDR1 and CDR2: MDHEN, SYDVKM. The CDR3 covers 13 residues. V shed 2 bases and J shed 9 bases, with 14 bases lying between them. CDR3 loop: CASSLGEWARQYF. CDR3 DNA sequence: TGTGCCAGCAGTTTAGGGGAATGGGCGAGGCAGTACTTC.

In regard to this clone: Other DNA sequences in the sample encode the same CDR3. The chain links TRBV4-1 to TRBJ1-1; D is perhaps TRBD1 (6 bases). Trimming cost V 0 bases and J 5 bases, with 10 bases left between them. CDR1 is MGHRA, CDR2 YSYEKL, per germline. The CDR3 consists of 14 residues. The CDR3 DNA reads as TGCGCCAGCAGCCAAGAAGGGGGTAGGACTGAAGCTTTCTTT. Translated, it gives CASSQEGGRTEAFF.

DNA for the CDR3: TGTGCCAGCAGTCCCAGACAGGACACAGATACGCAGTATTTT. Amino acid sequence: CASSPRQDTDTQYF. The chain joins TRBV27 to TRBJ2-3, with D possibly matching TRBD1 (6 bases). CDR1 and CDR2 (germline): MNHEY, SMNVEV (reference sequence). The V gene lost 5 bases and the J gene lost 2 bases, with 11 bases spanning the gap. This CDR3 is 14 amino acids long.

The rearrangement joins TRBV6-6 to TRBJ2-7; D is undetermined. This CDR3 has 14 residues. V gave up 0 bases and J gave up 2 bases, with 8 bases separating them. Germline V gene sequence: CDR1 MNHNY, CDR2 SVGAGI (reference sequence). The CDR3 nucleotides are TGTGCCAGCAGTTACTCAAACAGTCCCTACGAGCAGTACTTC. Encoded protein: CASSYSNSPYEQYF.

Here the CDR3 reads CASSVSRETYGYTF. The CDR3, as DNA: TGTGCCAGCAGCGTATCAAGGGAGACCTATGGCTACACCTTC. The chain recombines TRBV9 with TRBJ1-2; D ambiguous. Germline CDR1 reads SGDLS; CDR2 reads YYNGEE. Trimming stripped 1 base from V and 4 bases from J, with 11 bases between. This CDR3 comprises 14 residues. The complete variable domain, with remaining parts taken from reference TRBV9 and TRBJ1-2, reads DSGVTQTPKHLITATGQRVTLRCSPRSGDLSVYWYQQSLDQGLQFLIQYYNGEERAKGNILERFSAQQFPDLHSELNLSSLELGDSALYFCASSVSRETYGYTFGSGTRLTVV.

Written as DNA, the CDR3 is TGTGCCAGCAGTTACTTCAGGACGGGGGCGGGGGACATTCAGTACTTC. Amino acid sequence: CASSYFRTGAGDIQYF. V is TRBV6-5 and J is TRBJ2-4, with D possibly matching TRBD2 (7 bases). V dropped 1 base and J dropped 8 bases, with 18 bases sitting between them. The CDR3 totals 16 residues. Germline CDR1 reads MNHEY; CDR2 reads SVGAGI.

The chain employs TRBV2 and TRBJ2-5, with TRBD2 as a possible D gene (5 bases). V was clipped by 3 bases and J by 7 bases, with 12 bases between them. Germline-derived CDR1 and CDR2 are SNHLY and FYNNEI. CDR3 length: 13 amino acids. CDR3 nucleotides: TGTGCCAGCAGTGATGTGCCGGCGGGGACCCAGTACTTC. As protein: CASSDVPAGTQYF.

V is TRBV6-5 and J is TRBJ2-2; TRBD2 matches at 10 bases. Germline CDR1 reads MNHEY; CDR2 reads SVGAGI. V lost 6 bases to trimming and J lost 5 bases; unmatched junction nucleotides: 6. The CDR3 covers 15 residues. The CDR3: CASSPGLAVTGELFF. The CDR3 DNA reads TGTGCCAGCAGCCCAGGACTAGCGGTGACCGGGGAGCTGTTTTTT.

V gene TRBV1 combines with J gene TRBJ1-2. TRBV1 corresponds to a pseudogene. The CDR3 covers 13 residues. This chain's CDR3 is CTSSQDLGMGYTF. DNA of the CDR3: TGCACCAGCAGCCAAGATCTGGGGATGGGCTACACCTTC.

The chain couples TRBV27 to TRBJ1-4, with TRBD1 matching over 7 bases. The CDR3 is 15 residues long. V was clipped by 5 bases and J by 4 bases; unmatched bases: 7. Germline CDR1 MNHEY, CDR2 SMNVEV (reference sequence). Here the CDR3 reads CASSPIGTDNEKLFF. CDR3 DNA sequence: TGTGCCAGCAGTCCCATAGGGACAGATAATGAAAAACTGTTTTTT.

The genes are TRBV10-2 and TRBJ1-2; 9 bases line up with TRBD1. CDR1 is WSHSY and CDR2 is SAAADI in the germline V gene. Losses at the gene ends were 6 bases for V and 8 bases for J; bases not matched to a gene: 4. The CDR3 covers 12 residues. CDR3 DNA: TGCGCCAGCAGGGAGGGACAGGGAGGCTACACCTTC. Translation gives CASREGQGGYTF.

For this clone: The same CDR3 arises from other DNA sequences in this sample as well. V is TRBV9 and J is TRBJ1-2; D gene uncertain. The CDR3 is 14 residues long. The germline V gene encodes CDR1 SGDLS and CDR2 YYNGEE. V dropped 0 bases and J dropped 0 bases, with 6 bases sitting between them. CDR3 in amino acids: CASSVGNPNYGYTF. The CDR3 coding sequence is TGTGCCAGCAGCGTAGGGAACCCTAACTATGGCTACACCTTC.

V and J are TRBV4-3 and TRBJ2-5; tentatively, D is TRBD1 (6 bases). The CDR3 totals 14 residues. The V and J ends lost 1 base and 1 base respectively, with 7 bases between them. Looked up from germline, CDR1 is LGHNA and CDR2 is YSLEER. CDR3 DNA: TGCGCCAGCAGCCAAGGACAGGCCCAAGAGACCCAGTACTTC. Its protein product is CASSQGQAQETQYF.

The rearrangement joins TRBV4-1 to TRBJ1-5, with D perhaps TRBD1 (6 bases). CDR1 and CDR2 (germline): MGHRA, YSYEKL. The CDR3 runs 16 residues. Trimming removed 1 base at V and 1 base at J, with 11 bases between. In DNA form, the CDR3 reads TGCGCCAGCAGCCAAGTGGTGGGGGCAAGCAATCAGCCCCAGCATTTT. This codes for CASSQVVGASNQPQHF.

This clone showed up just once. The J gene is TRBJ2-1, the V gene TRBV27, with 11 bases matching TRBD2. The CDR3 length is 15 residues. The germline CDR1 and CDR2 sequences are MNHEY and SMNVEV (reference sequence). V lost 7 bases and J lost 7; bases outside the gene matches: 9. In DNA form, the CDR3 reads TGTGCCAGCACCTTGGGACTAGCGGAGGGAAATGAGCAGTTCTTC. It translates to CASTLGLAEGNEQFF.

This chain uses TRBV4-1 with TRBJ1-3; D is unclear. Germline assignment: CDR1 MGHRA and CDR2 YSYEKL. CDR3 length: 14 amino acids. Trimming took 1 base from V and 7 from J, leaving 11 bases between them. Written as DNA, the CDR3 is TGCGCCAGCAGCCAAGTGGAGGGAGCGAACACCATATATTTT. It is translated as CASSQVEGANTIYF.

The rearrangement links TRBV4-1 to TRBJ2-1, with D unresolved. The length of the CDR3 is 15 residues. V dropped 3 bases and J dropped 2 bases, with 11 bases sitting between them. In germline, CDR1 is MGHRA, CDR2 YSYEKL. The chain's CDR3 is CASSHPLGTYNEQFF. The CDR3 region has the DNA TGCGCCAGCAGCCACCCTCTTGGGACCTACAATGAGCAGTTCTTC.

V is TRBV27 and J is TRBJ2-5; TRBD2 agrees at 11 bases. CDR3 length: 15 amino acids. V lost 5 bases and J lost 2; bases outside the gene matches: 4. Germline CDR1 and CDR2: MNHEY and SMNVEV (reference sequence). Here the CDR3 DNA reads TGTGCCAGCAGTATAGGGACTAGCGGACAAGAGACCCAGTACTTC. As protein: CASSIGTSGQETQYF.

This chain connects TRBV5-6 to TRBJ2-7; the D gene is possibly TRBD2 (6 bases). The length of the CDR3 is 17 residues. V was trimmed by 3 bases and J by 3 bases, leaving 22 bases between them. CDR1 and CDR2 from the germline V gene are SGHDT and YYEEEE. This CDR3 is CASSSVVDPGLLYEQYF. In DNA, the CDR3 is TGTGCCAGCAGCTCCGTCGTTGACCCGGGACTCCTCTACGAGCAGTACTTC.

This clone was detected only once. The chain joins TRBV5-1 to TRBJ2-1; D tentatively fits TRBD1 or TRBD2 (5 bases each). This CDR3 has 16 residues. Germline CDR1 and CDR2: SGHRS and YFSETQ. V dropped 0 bases and J dropped 0 bases, with 10 bases sitting between them. Here the CDR3 reads CASSLASGTSYNEQFF. The CDR3 DNA sequence: TGCGCCAGCAGCTTGGCATCAGGGACCTCCTACAATGAGCAGTTCTTC.